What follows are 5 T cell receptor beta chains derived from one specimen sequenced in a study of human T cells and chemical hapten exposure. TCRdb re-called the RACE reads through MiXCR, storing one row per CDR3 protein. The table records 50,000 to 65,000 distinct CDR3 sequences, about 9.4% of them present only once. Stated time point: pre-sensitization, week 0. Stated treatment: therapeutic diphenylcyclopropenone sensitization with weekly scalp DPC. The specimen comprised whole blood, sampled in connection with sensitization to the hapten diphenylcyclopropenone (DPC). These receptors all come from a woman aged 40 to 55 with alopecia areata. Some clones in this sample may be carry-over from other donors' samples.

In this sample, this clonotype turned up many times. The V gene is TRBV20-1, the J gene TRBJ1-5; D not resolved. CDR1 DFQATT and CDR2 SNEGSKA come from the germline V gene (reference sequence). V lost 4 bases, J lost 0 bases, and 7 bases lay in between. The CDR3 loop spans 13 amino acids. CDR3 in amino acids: CSATGGSNQPQHF. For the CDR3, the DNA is TGCAGTGCTACGGGCGGTAGCAATCAGCCCCAGCATTTT.

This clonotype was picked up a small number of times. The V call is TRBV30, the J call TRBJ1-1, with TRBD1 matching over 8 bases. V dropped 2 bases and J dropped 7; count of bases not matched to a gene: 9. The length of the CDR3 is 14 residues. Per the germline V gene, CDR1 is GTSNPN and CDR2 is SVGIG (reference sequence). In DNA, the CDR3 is TGTGCCTGGAGTTCGACAGGGGTCACCGGTGAAGCTTTCTTT. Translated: CAWSSTGVTGEAFF. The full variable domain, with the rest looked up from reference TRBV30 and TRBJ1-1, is SQTIHQWPATLVQPVGSPLSLECTVEGTSNPNLYWYRQAAGRGLQLLFYSVGIGQISSEVPQNLSASRPQDRQFILSSKKLLLSDSGFYLCAWSSTGVTGEAFFGQGTRLTVV.

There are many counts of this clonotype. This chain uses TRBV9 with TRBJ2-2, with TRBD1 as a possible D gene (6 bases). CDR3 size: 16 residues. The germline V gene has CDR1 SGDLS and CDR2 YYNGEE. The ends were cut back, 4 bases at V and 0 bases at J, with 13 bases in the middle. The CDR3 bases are TGTGCCAGCAGCACCCTGGGACATTCGAACACCGGGGAGCTGTTTTTT. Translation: CASSTLGHSNTGELFF.

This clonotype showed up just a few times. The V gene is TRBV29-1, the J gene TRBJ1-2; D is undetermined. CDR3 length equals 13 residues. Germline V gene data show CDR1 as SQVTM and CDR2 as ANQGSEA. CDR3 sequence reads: CSTIRAVNYGYTF. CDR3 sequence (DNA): TGCAGTACCATTCGGGCGGTGAACTATGGCTACACCTTC.

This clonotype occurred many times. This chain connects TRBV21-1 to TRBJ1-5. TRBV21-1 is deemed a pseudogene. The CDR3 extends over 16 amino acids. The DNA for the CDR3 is TGTGCCAGCAGCTCAGAAACCACCAATAGCAATCAGCCCCAGCATTTT. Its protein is CASSSETTNSNQPQHF.